These T cell receptor beta chains were read from a single sample in a study of Graves' ophthalmopathy and Graves' hyperthyroidism. TCRdb called the multiplex PCR reads again in MiXCR, with one record for every CDR3 protein. The sample lists about 1.1 million distinct CDR3 sequences, about 36% occurring once. The sequenced sample was peripheral blood or thyroid tissue (not recorded which). The receptors were sampled from an adult man with Graves' hyperthyroidism. Each CDR3 is given with its conserved first and last residue. The size of a clone is reported for some rows only, either as once, few or many, or as a class for expanded clones.

clone_size: many; v_call: TRBV6-5; j_call: TRBJ1-6; cdr3_aa: CASTPRAGNSPLHF
clone_size: NA; v_call: TRBV7-2; j_call: TRBJ2-7; cdr3_aa: CASSPDRAIYEQYF
clone_size: many; v_call: TRBV10-3; j_call: TRBJ1-1; cdr3_aa: CAIRGGGAAEAFF
clone_size: few; v_call: TRBV20-1; j_call: TRBJ2-7; cdr3_aa: CSARVKSSYEQYF
clone_size: many; v_call: TRBV12-3/TRBV12-4; j_call: TRBJ1-2; cdr3_aa: CASSYVGYYGYTF
clone_size: many; v_call: TRBV7-9; j_call: TRBJ1-6; cdr3_aa: CASSLGQGASSPLHF
clone_size: NA; v_call: TRBV25-1; j_call: TRBJ2-5; cdr3_aa: CASSEFPGVLADQETQYF
clone_size: many; v_call: TRBV4-2; j_call: TRBJ1-5; cdr3_aa: CASSQPGEWYQPQHF
clone_size: NA; v_call: TRBV7-9; j_call: TRBJ2-2; cdr3_aa: CASSLVKMETSGTTGELFF
clone_size: NA; v_call: TRBV7-2; j_call: TRBJ2-5; cdr3_aa: CASEEGGQGETQYF
clone_size: once; v_call: TRBV10-3; j_call: TRBJ1-6; cdr3_aa: CAISTGTGSNSPLHF
clone_size: NA; v_call: TRBV19; j_call: TRBJ1-5; cdr3_aa: CASSMRTVSNQPQHF
clone_size: NA; v_call: TRBV19; j_call: TRBJ1-2; cdr3_aa: CASSIIRISGYTF
clone_size: many; v_call: TRBV7-3; j_call: TRBJ1-2; cdr3_aa: CASSPGQSFNYGYTF
clone_size: many; v_call: TRBV2; j_call: TRBJ1-1; cdr3_aa: CASKGALGTEAFF
clone_size: NA; v_call: TRBV14; j_call: TRBJ2-7; cdr3_aa: CASSQDGVPRHEQYF
clone_size: NA; v_call: TRBV10-2; j_call: TRBJ2-7; cdr3_aa: CASSERSPVREQYF
clone_size: NA; v_call: TRBV19; j_call: TRBJ1-5; cdr3_aa: CASSVRQGAGQPQHF
clone_size: NA; v_call: TRBV29-1; j_call: TRBJ1-3; cdr3_aa: CSVNFPHNGNTIYF
clone_size: NA; v_call: TRBV11-1; j_call: TRBJ2-5; cdr3_aa: CASRGSQQGETQYF
clone_size: few; v_call: TRBV4-2; j_call: TRBJ2-5; cdr3_aa: CASSQDGSQETQYF
clone_size: many; v_call: TRBV24-1; j_call: TRBJ1-5; cdr3_aa: CATSVAGDNQPQHF
clone_size: many; v_call: TRBV9; j_call: TRBJ1-3; cdr3_aa: CASSVGGGQGSGNTIYF
clone_size: few; v_call: TRBV5-1; j_call: TRBJ2-2; cdr3_aa: CASSLVSGRGGELFF
clone_size: NA; v_call: TRBV7-2; j_call: TRBJ2-2; cdr3_aa: CASSLNVRGQGELFF
clone_size: NA; v_call: TRBV10-3; j_call: TRBJ2-5; cdr3_aa: CAISESGMGWETQYF
clone_size: NA; v_call: TRBV29-1; j_call: TRBJ2-7; cdr3_aa: CSVTDRVNSYEQYF
clone_size: NA; v_call: TRBV7-2; j_call: TRBJ1-6; cdr3_aa: CASSLAGDRGNSPLHF
clone_size: NA; v_call: TRBV19; j_call: TRBJ1-3; cdr3_aa: CASIPPRDRGDTIYF
clone_size: few; v_call: TRBV18; j_call: TRBJ1-2; cdr3_aa: CASSPRDSDPYGYTF
clone_size: NA; v_call: TRBV6-5; j_call: TRBJ1-2; cdr3_aa: CASSPTQANYGYTF
clone_size: NA; v_call: TRBV15; j_call: TRBJ2-2; cdr3_aa: CATRGGATNTGELFF
clone_size: once; v_call: TRBV16; j_call: TRBJ1-2; cdr3_aa: CASSQSLGDTNYGYTF
clone_size: many; v_call: TRBV5-1; j_call: TRBJ1-2; cdr3_aa: CASSSRPGGYTF
clone_size: many; v_call: TRBV10-1; j_call: TRBJ1-1; cdr3_aa: CASSESGGTMNTEAFF
clone_size: NA; v_call: TRBV7-9; j_call: TRBJ1-2; cdr3_aa: CASSQGQGRGGYTF
clone_size: many; v_call: TRBV4-1; j_call: TRBJ1-2; cdr3_aa: CASSQVPDGRNYGYTF
clone_size: many; v_call: TRBV20-1; j_call: TRBJ2-5; cdr3_aa: CSAARDRGQETQYF
clone_size: many; v_call: TRBV7-8; j_call: TRBJ1-1; cdr3_aa: CASSWSYRGDRGLHTEAFF
clone_size: many; v_call: TRBV6-4; j_call: TRBJ2-2; cdr3_aa: CASSDTSTGELFF
clone_size: NA; v_call: TRBV7-9; j_call: TRBJ1-1; cdr3_aa: CASGQAPAATNEAFF
clone_size: NA; v_call: TRBV12-3/TRBV12-4; j_call: TRBJ2-5; cdr3_aa: CASWDQQAIGETQYF
clone_size: NA; v_call: TRBV7-9; j_call: TRBJ2-7; cdr3_aa: CASSLKPGISEYEQYF
clone_size: many; v_call: TRBV2; j_call: TRBJ1-2; cdr3_aa: CASSSRWRDGYTF
clone_size: NA; v_call: TRBV6-1; j_call: TRBJ2-2; cdr3_aa: CASSEVGGGLFF